The 31 T cell receptor beta chains below were found in one sample sequenced in a study of cytomegalovirus exposure and HLA in healthy donors. Measured with immunoSEQ multiplex PCR; TCRdb has only the in-frame clones, and not every one. The sample consists of 65,000 to 80,000 clones, 85% to 95% of them appearing once. Sample: PBMCs. All receptors derive from a woman aged 18-30 years in good health and CMV-seropositive.

The gene calls are TRBV19 and TRBJ2-5, with TRBD1 matching over 8 bases. CDR3 length equals 14 residues. The V gene end was trimmed by 6 bases and the J gene end by 5 bases; junction bases not matched to a gene: 8. Germline CDR1 reads LNHDA; CDR2 reads SQIVND (reference sequence). CDR3 sequence: CASSARTGWETQYF. CDR3 in DNA: TGTGCCAGTAGCGCCCGGACAGGGTGGGAGACCCAGTACTTC.

J is TRBJ1-2 and V is TRBV7-2; D possibly corresponds to TRBD1 (5 bases). Germline CDR1 and CDR2: SGHTA and FQGNSA. Trimming took 5 bases from V and 7 from J, leaving 20 bases between them. This CDR3 has 15 amino acids. The chain's CDR3 is CASSLGTSIAGGYTF. For the CDR3, the DNA is TGTGCCAGCAGCCTAGGGACGTCCATAGCGGGTGGCTACACCTTC.

J is TRBJ1-1 and V is TRBV11-2, with D tentatively TRBD1 (5 bases). Germline V gene sequence: CDR1 SGHAT, CDR2 FQNNGV. V was trimmed by 1 base and J by 3 bases, leaving 21 bases between them. The CDR3 is 18 amino acids. CDR3 in amino acids: CASSLANLRGRVDTEAFF. The CDR3, as DNA: TGTGCCAGCAGCTTAGCTAATTTGCGTGGCAGGGTCGACACTGAAGCTTTCTTT.

V usage is TRBV29-1 and J usage is TRBJ2-1; 10 bases are a match to TRBD1. V was clipped by 6 bases and J by 6 bases; unmatched bases: 5. Per germline, CDR1 SQVTM and CDR2 ANQGSEA. The CDR3 totals 13 residues. CDR3 DNA sequence: TGCAGCGTATCCCGGGACAGGGGCAATGAGCAGTTCTTC. Translating gives CSVSRDRGNEQFF.

As concerns this clone: The sample carries other DNA sequences with the same CDR3. The chain carries TRBV19 and TRBJ1-2; D gene unclear. In germline, CDR1 is LNHDA, CDR2 SQIVND (reference sequence). The CDR3 sequence is 13 residues long. Trimming took 2 bases from V and 3 from J, leaving 7 bases between them. In DNA, the CDR3 is TGTGCCAGTAGTATAACCGGAGACTATGGCTACACCTTC. Protein: CASSITGDYGYTF.

This clone was seen a handful of times. The rearrangement links TRBV18 to TRBJ1-2; 9 bases map to TRBD1. The germline gives CDR1 KGHSH, CDR2 LQKENI. The CDR3 sequence is 13 residues long. The junction had 6 bases not matched to a gene; V was cut back by 6 bases and J by 7 bases. The chain's CDR3 is CASSQDRGSGYTF. The DNA for the CDR3 is TGTGCCAGCTCCCAAGACAGGGGGTCTGGCTACACCTTC.

The CDR3 spells CASSLTGWGEQYF. The CDR3 DNA is TGTGCCAGCAGTTTGACAGGGTGGGGCGAGCAGTACTTC. The chain combines TRBV28 with TRBJ2-7, with 7 bases aligning to TRBD1. Germline CDR1 MDHEN, CDR2 SYDVKM. The junction had 5 bases not matched to a gene; V was cut back by 3 bases and J by 6 bases. This CDR3 has 13 amino acids.

V gene TRBV2 combines with J gene TRBJ2-7, with a weak D call TRBD1 (6 bases). The CDR3 runs 15 residues. Per the germline V gene, CDR1 is SNHLY and CDR2 is FYNNEI. The ends were cut back, 6 bases at V and 2 bases at J, with 17 bases in the middle. The CDR3 here is CASRFLGGKAYEQYF. CDR3 nucleotides: TGTGCCAGCAGATTTTTAGGGGGAAAGGCCTACGAGCAGTACTTC.

The V call is TRBV30, the J call TRBJ2-2; D might be TRBD1 (6 bases). In germline, CDR1 is GTSNPN, CDR2 SVGIG (reference sequence). Trimming cost V 4 bases and J 5 bases, with 11 bases left between them. CDR3 size: 13 residues. The CDR3 protein is CAWTLGQTGELFF. The CDR3 DNA follows: TGTGCCTGGACCCTCGGACAGACCGGGGAGCTGTTTTTT.

The chain is built from TRBV11-2 and TRBJ1-2; D is perhaps TRBD1 (5 bases). Deletions cut 5 bases from V and 4 bases from J, with 17 bases between. Per germline, CDR1 SGHAT and CDR2 FQNNGV. The CDR3 runs 15 residues. CDR3: CASSTRQQPSYGYTF. CDR3 nucleotide sequence: TGTGCCAGCAGCACCCGACAGCAACCTAGCTATGGCTACACCTTC.

V and J are TRBV7-8 and TRBJ1-5; D is perhaps TRBD1 (6 bases). The V end lost 5 bases, the J end lost 7 bases, and 21 bases lay between the germline ends. The CDR3 consists of 16 residues. In germline, CDR1 is SGHVS, CDR2 FQNEAQ. CDR3 amino acids: CASSPPTGILGQPQHF. Here the CDR3 DNA reads TGTGCCAGCAGCCCACCAACAGGGATTTTGGGCCAGCCCCAGCATTTT.

The genes are TRBV2 and TRBJ2-1; D unclear. The CDR3 runs 14 residues. V lost 7 bases, J lost 3 bases, and 13 bases lay in between. From germline, CDR1 is SNHLY and CDR2 FYNNEI. CDR3: CASTSDLGYNEQFF. CDR3 DNA: TGTGCCAGCACCTCAGACTTGGGCTACAATGAGCAGTTCTTC.

The chain employs TRBV7-9 and TRBJ2-1, with TRBD1 identical over 7 bases. The CDR3 covers 15 residues. CDR1 is SEHNR, CDR2 FQNEAQ, per germline (reference sequence). V lost 5 bases and J lost 7; bases outside the gene matches: 11. CDR3 nucleotides: TGTGCCAGCAGCCAACAGGGGCATGAGACGAATGAGCAGTTCTTC. It encodes CASSQQGHETNEQFF. The variable domain in full, completed from reference TRBV7-9 and TRBJ2-1, reads DTGVSQNPRHKITKRGQNVTFRCDPISEHNRLYWYRQTLGQGPEFLTYFQNEAQLEKSRLLSDRFSAERPKGSFSTLEIQRTEQGDSAMYLCASSQQGHETNEQFFGPGTRLTVL.

The gene calls are TRBV7-2 and TRBJ2-5; TRBD2 matches at 11 bases. The CDR3 totals 16 residues. The germline V gene has CDR1 SGHTA and CDR2 FQGNSA. The J segment lost 4 bases and the V segment lost 5 bases, leaving 9 bases of the junction unmatched. CDR3 coding DNA: TGTGCCAGCAGCCCGAAGTGGCTAGCGGGGGGAGAGACCCAGTACTTC. Its protein is CASSPKWLAGGETQYF.

This chain links TRBV18 with TRBJ2-3; no reliable D call. CDR3 length: 16 amino acids. Germline V gives CDR1 KGHSH, CDR2 LQKENI. Trimming shortened V by 3 bases and J by 2 bases, and 15 bases separated the two germline ends. CDR3 region: CASSPWAKLNTDTQYF. DNA of the CDR3: TGTGCCAGCTCACCCTGGGCCAAGCTAAACACAGATACGCAGTATTTT. The full variable domain, with the rest looked up from reference TRBV18 and TRBJ2-3, is NAGVMQNPRHLVRRRGQEARLRCSPMKGHSHVYWYRQLPEEGLKFMVYLQKENIIDESGMPKERFSAEFPKEGPSILRIQQVVRGDSAAYFCASSPWAKLNTDTQYFGPGTRLTVL.

The CDR3 coding sequence is TGTGCCAGCACCCTATGGGCCTCTGGGGAGACCCAGTACTTC. It yields the protein CASTLWASGETQYF. V and J are TRBV11-2 and TRBJ2-5; D is uncertain. Germline CDR1 reads SGHAT; CDR2 reads FQNNGV. The V gene lost 7 bases and the J gene lost 5 bases, with 17 bases spanning the gap. This CDR3 is built from 14 residues.

This clone occurred a few times. The chain is built from TRBV15 and TRBJ1-2, with D unresolved. Germline V gene sequence: CDR1 LNHNV, CDR2 YYDKDF (reference sequence). The CDR3 spans 11 residues. Trimming removed 5 bases at V and 3 bases at J, with 4 bases between. The CDR3 reads CATSDYYGYTF. CDR3 in DNA: TGTGCCACCAGCGACTACTATGGCTACACCTTC.

This clone showed up just a few times. The chain combines TRBV2 with TRBJ1-3; 11 positions match TRBD1. The trim removed 1 base at V and 8 bases at J, leaving 13 bases unmatched. The CDR3 sequence is 18 residues long. Germline CDR1 reads SNHLY; CDR2 reads FYNNEI. In DNA form, the CDR3 reads TGTGCCAGCAGTGAAGGGTTTTTGGGACAGGGGGAAGGAGACACCATATATTTT. Translated: CASSEGFLGQGEGDTIYF. Combining the CDR3 with reference TRBV2 and TRBJ1-3 gives the whole variable domain EPEVTQTPSHQVTQMGQEVILRCVPISNHLYFYWYRQILGQKVEFLVSFYNNEISEKSEIFDDQFSVERPDGSNFTLKIRSTKLEDSAMYFCASSEGFLGQGEGDTIYFGEGSWLTVV.

The chain employs TRBV7-8 and TRBJ2-5; D is perhaps TRBD2 (6 bases). The V and J ends lost 1 base and 5 bases respectively, with 23 bases between them. The germline V gene has CDR1 SGHVS and CDR2 FQNEAQ. The CDR3 contains 18 residues. CDR3 DNA sequence: TGTGCCAGCAGCTTAGGGGCCGGGGAGGAGGTTTTTGTGGAGACCCAGTACTTC. Its translation: CASSLGAGEEVFVETQYF. Full variable domain (missing parts from reference TRBV7-8 and TRBJ2-5): GAGVSQSPRYKVAKRGQDVALRCDPISGHVSLFWYQQALGQGPEFLTYFQNEAQLDKSGLPSDRFFAERPEGSVSTLKIQRTQQEDSAVYLCASSLGAGEEVFVETQYFGPGTRLLVL.

The chain couples TRBV29-1 to TRBJ1-2; a weak D match, TRBD1 (5 bases). The CDR3 is 13 amino acids. Deletions cut 0 bases from V and 4 bases from J, with 9 bases between. CDR1 is SQVTM and CDR2 is ANQGSEA in the germline V gene. This chain's CDR3 is CSVEDQGGYGYTF. Written as DNA, the CDR3 is TGCAGCGTTGAAGATCAGGGCGGCTATGGCTACACCTTC.

The chain is built from TRBV9 and TRBJ2-3; D remains ambiguous. Trimming removed 0 bases from V and 3 bases from J, with 11 bases in between. This CDR3 is built from 15 residues. The germline V gene encodes CDR1 SGDLS and CDR2 YYNGEE. The CDR3 is CASSVVGSGTDTQYF. The DNA of the CDR3 is TGTGCCAGCAGCGTAGTGGGTTCCGGGACAGATACGCAGTATTTT.

The V call is TRBV5-1, the J call TRBJ2-1, with D possibly matching TRBD2 (6 bases). Germline CDR1 is SGHRS and CDR2 is YFSETQ. V was shortened by 2 bases and J by 13 bases, with 16 bases between the two germline ends. The CDR3 runs to 13 residues. CDR3 sequence (DNA): TGCGCCAGCAGCTTTAGTGGGAGCGGACTACAGTTCTTC. Translation: CASSFSGSGLQFF.

The rearrangement links TRBV15 to TRBJ2-4; a weak D match, TRBD1 (6 bases). The germline CDR1 and CDR2 sequences are LNHNV and YYDKDF (reference sequence). The CDR3 has 13 residues. The V and J ends lost 2 bases and 10 bases respectively, with 12 bases between them. CDR3 loop: CATSRLQGRIQYF. For the CDR3, the DNA is TGTGCCACCAGCAGACTACAGGGCAGAATTCAGTACTTC. The complete variable domain, with remaining parts taken from reference TRBV15 and TRBJ2-4, reads DAMVIQNPRYQVTQFGKPVTLSCSQTLNHNVMYWYQQKSSQAPKLLFHYYDKDFNNEADTPDNFQSRRPNTSFCFLDIRSPGLGDTAMYLCATSRLQGRIQYFGAGTRLSVL.

This clone was seen just once. The gene calls are TRBV11-3 and TRBJ2-5, with 7 positions matching TRBD1. The junction had 4 bases not matched to a gene; V was cut back by 2 bases and J by 4 bases. Looked up from germline, CDR1 is SGHNT and CDR2 is YENEEA. This CDR3 spans 14 amino acids. DNA for the CDR3: TGTGCCAGCAGCTTAATACAGGGGATAGAGACCCAGTACTTC. Protein sequence: CASSLIQGIETQYF.

This rearrangement joins TRBV6-6 to TRBJ1-2; a weak D match, TRBD1 (5 bases). The CDR3 is 14 residues long. Trimming shortened V by 0 bases and J by 8 bases, and 13 bases separated the two germline ends. The germline V gene encodes CDR1 MNHNY and CDR2 SVGAGI (reference sequence). The CDR3 sequence: CASSYSTGARGYTF. The DNA for the CDR3 is TGTGCCAGCAGTTACTCGACTGGGGCTCGGGGCTACACCTTC.

The genes are TRBV2 and TRBJ2-7; D gene uncertain. V was shortened by 0 bases and J by 3 bases, with 15 bases between the two germline ends. The CDR3 has 16 amino acids. Germline V gene lookup returns CDR1 SNHLY and CDR2 FYNNEI. CDR3 nucleotides: TGTGCCAGCAGTGAAGCCCGACTGTACGAACTCTACGAGCAGTACTTC. This translates into CASSEARLYELYEQYF.

V is TRBV7-6 and J is TRBJ2-1; D unclear. Germline values: CDR1 SGHVS, CDR2 FNYEAQ. With 0 bases removed from V and 0 bases from J, the gap between germline ends came to 6 bases. This CDR3 has 15 amino acids. The CDR3 reads CASSLAPSSYNEQFF. As DNA, the CDR3 is TGTGCCAGCAGCTTAGCCCCTAGCTCCTACAATGAGCAGTTCTTC.

This rearrangement joins TRBV19 to TRBJ2-7; perhaps TRBD2 as D (6 bases). Germline V gene sequence: CDR1 LNHDA, CDR2 SQIVND (reference sequence). V was trimmed by 6 bases and J by 4 bases, leaving 19 bases between them. There are 15 residues in the CDR3. CDR3 region: CASSRLAGTPYEQYF. The CDR3 DNA is TGTGCCAGTAGCCGATTAGCCGGGACTCCATACGAGCAGTACTTC.

This chain connects TRBV19 to TRBJ1-1, with 8 positions matching TRBD1. The CDR3 runs 13 residues. V was clipped by 11 bases and J by 7 bases; unmatched bases: 12. The germline V gene has CDR1 LNHDA and CDR2 SQIVND (reference sequence). For the CDR3, the DNA is TGTGCCGCCCAACCCACAGGGGGGGGTGAAGCTTTCTTT. Its protein product is CAAQPTGGGEAFF.

This chain connects TRBV4-1 to TRBJ2-1; maybe TRBD2 (5 bases). The CDR3 length is 16 residues. Germline V gene lookup returns CDR1 MGHRA and CDR2 YSYEKL. Trimming cost V 1 base and J 2 bases, with 12 bases left between them. Written as DNA, the CDR3 is TGCGCCAGCAGCCAAGGGCCCAGCGGAGCCTACAATGAGCAGTTCTTC. Its translation: CASSQGPSGAYNEQFF.

The chain uses TRBV6-6 and TRBJ2-7, with 10 bases fitting TRBD1. Germline lookup yields CDR1 MNHNY and CDR2 SVGAGI (reference sequence). This CDR3 has 15 residues. V shed 6 bases and J 4 bases; nucleotides not matched to a gene: 9. The CDR3 nucleotides are TGTGCCAGCAGGGCGACAGGGGGCGGTGGGTACGAGCAGTACTTC. This translates into CASRATGGGGYEQYF.